The text below deals with one T cell receptor beta chain. The data were obtained in a study of blood T cell repertoires in COVID-19. Study summary: Spain, Italy and the United States supplied samples that represented acute and convalescent COVID-19. In each case, the material was cDNA or gDNA derived from T cells, B-cell-depleted T cells, or PBMCs.

Germline assignment: CDR1 SGDLS and CDR2 YYNGEE. The CDR3 covers 15 residues. V gave up 4 bases and J gave up 3 bases; unmatched junction bases: 5. Only in-frame clones appear in the TCRdb table, and some are missing; sequencing was by immunoSEQ multiplex PCR. The sample contains under 250,000 clones, 86% of which appear only once. Sequences were obtained from peripheral blood. V is TRBV9 and J is TRBJ1-4; TRBD1 matches at 8 bases. This clonotype was obtained from a woman older than 75 with COVID-19, enrolled during active disease. CDR3 protein: CASSKHRGANEKLFF. Here the CDR3 DNA reads TGTGCCAGCAGCAAACACAGGGGGGCTAATGAAAAACTGTTTTTT. The full variable domain, completed using reference TRBV9 and TRBJ1-4, is DSGVTQTPKHLITATGQRVTLRCSPRSGDLSVYWYQQSLDQGLQFLIQYYNGEERAKGNILERFSAQQFPDLHSELNLSSLELGDSALYFCASSKHRGANEKLFFGSGTQLSVL.